The 21 T cell receptor beta chains listed next were all sequenced from one sample in a study of blood T cells in healthy people across ages. A J-beta primer mix and a sample-barcoded 5' primer were used in a second PCR of roughly 7 to 12 cycles. MiXCR was run by TCRdb on the 5' RACE reads, yielding one entry per CDR3 protein. The sample records about 780,000 distinct CDR3 sequences, around 45% being singletons. The sequencing input was blood. The receptors originated from a man at least 80 years old in good health.

Only a few counts were recorded for this clonotype. This chain links TRBV20-1 with TRBJ2-3, with 9 bases matching TRBD2. CDR3 length: 19 residues. After removal of 1 base from V and 0 bases from J, the junction contained 14 bases not matched to a gene. Germline V lookup: CDR1 DFQATT, CDR2 SNEGSKA (reference sequence). The CDR3 here is CSARAQRASGTISTDTQYF. The CDR3 bases are TGCAGTGCTAGAGCCCAGCGGGCTAGCGGGACCATTAGCACAGATACGCAGTATTTT.

This clonotype was picked up a small number of times. This chain links TRBV20-1 with TRBJ2-7; D gene ambiguous. This CDR3 is built from 15 residues. Germline loops: CDR1 DFQATT, CDR2 SNEGSKA (reference sequence). The germline V and J ends were trimmed by 5 bases and 3 bases, with 20 bases remaining between them. Here the CDR3 DNA reads TGCAGTGCTTCGGTCGGGCTATCCCTGAGCTACGAGCAGTACTTC. Amino acids: CSASVGLSLSYEQYF.

The chain combines TRBV29-1 with TRBJ2-1; 9 positions match TRBD2. CDR3 length equals 14 residues. With V trimmed by 4 bases and J by 3 bases, 4 bases remained unmatched. Germline V gene lookup returns CDR1 SQVTM and CDR2 ANQGSEA. The CDR3 region is CSVVPSGIYNEQFF. CDR3 DNA sequence: TGCAGCGTTGTCCCTAGCGGGATCTACAATGAGCAGTTCTTC.

The chain carries TRBV21-1 and TRBJ2-7. TRBV21-1 is a pseudogene. The CDR3 spans 14 residues. The CDR3 DNA follows: TGTGCCAGCAGCAAGGGCAGGACCCCCTACGAGCAGTACTTC. Its translation: CASSKGRTPYEQYF.

This sequence joins TRBV20-1 and TRBJ1-2; weak D call: TRBD1 (5 bases). V dropped 3 bases and J dropped 4 bases, with 15 bases sitting between them. Looked up from germline, CDR1 is DFQATT and CDR2 is SNEGSKA (reference sequence). The CDR3 loop spans 14 amino acids. CDR3 protein: CSASLAGWGYGYTF. CDR3 sequence (DNA): TGCAGTGCTAGTCTCGCAGGGTGGGGCTATGGCTACACCTTC.

The V and J genes are TRBV7-2 and TRBJ2-1; TRBD2 matches 8 bases. J lost 8 bases, V lost 1 base, and 16 bases had no gene match. The CDR3 sequence is 18 residues long. The germline V gene has CDR1 SGHTA and CDR2 FQGNSA. In DNA form, the CDR3 reads TGTGCCAGCAGCTTAGTAACTAGCGGATACACCAGGTCGTATGAGCAGTTCTTC. Its protein is CASSLVTSGYTRSYEQFF.

The genes are TRBV29-1 and TRBJ1-1; possibly TRBD1 for D (5 bases). This CDR3 spans 14 amino acids. Germline V gene lookup returns CDR1 SQVTM and CDR2 ANQGSEA. Between the trimmed V and J ends, which lost 7 bases and 0 bases, there was a span of 15 bases. The CDR3: CSATEGTMNTEAFF. The CDR3 DNA is TGCAGCGCCACAGAGGGGACGATGAACACTGAAGCTTTCTTT.

J is TRBJ2-1 and V is TRBV24-1, with D perhaps TRBD2 (6 bases). This CDR3 has 14 residues. V lost 4 bases and J lost 6, with 12 bases in between. The V gene's germline CDR1 is KGHDR and CDR2 SFDVKD. This CDR3 is CATSEPGGRNEQFF. DNA of the CDR3: TGTGCCACCAGTGAGCCCGGGGGACGCAATGAGCAGTTCTTC.

This sequence joins TRBV5-1 and TRBJ2-7; 10 nucleotides align to TRBD2. CDR3 length: 15 amino acids. V lost 5 bases to trimming and J lost 6 bases; unmatched junction nucleotides: 11. In germline, CDR1 is SGHRS, CDR2 YFSETQ. The CDR3 sequence is CASRPLAGALGEQYF. In DNA, the CDR3 is TGCGCCAGCAGACCCCTAGCGGGAGCTCTTGGCGAGCAGTACTTC. The complete variable domain, with remaining parts taken from reference TRBV5-1 and TRBJ2-7, reads KAGVTQTPRYLIKTRGQQVTLSCSPISGHRSVSWYQQTPGQGLQFLFEYFSETQRNKGNFPGRFSGRQFSNSRSEMNVSTLELGDSALYLCASRPLAGALGEQYFGPGTRLTVT.

The rearrangement joins TRBV6-1 to TRBJ2-7, with TRBD1 matching over 7 bases. CDR1 is MNHNS, CDR2 SASEGT, per germline. Germline trimming cut 4 bases from V and 3 bases from J; bases unmatched to any gene: 15. The CDR3 covers 17 residues. The CDR3 sequence is CASSGRLGMTGNYEQYF. CDR3 coding DNA: TGTGCCAGCAGTGGAAGGCTCGGGATGACAGGGAACTACGAGCAGTACTTC.

The rearrangement uses TRBV9 and TRBJ1-1; 7 bases line up with TRBD1. This CDR3 is 14 amino acids long. Looked up from germline, CDR1 is SGDLS and CDR2 is YYNGEE. The V segment lost 2 bases and the J segment 2 bases; nucleotides outside the gene matches: 3. CDR3 protein: CASSVTGENTEAFF. The CDR3 DNA reads as TGTGCCAGCAGCGTTACAGGGGAAAACACTGAAGCTTTCTTT.

This clonotype appeared many times. CDR3 loop: CSASPILAGGRYEQYF. CDR3 in DNA: TGCAGTGCTAGCCCTATTTTAGCGGGAGGACGATACGAGCAGTACTTC. This sequence joins TRBV20-1 and TRBJ2-7; 10 bases fit TRBD2. In germline, CDR1 is DFQATT, CDR2 SNEGSKA (reference sequence). Unmatched junction bases numbered 12, after V lost 3 bases and J lost 4 bases. The CDR3 length is 16 residues.

This clonotype was counted a single time. The rearrangement uses TRBV12-3 or TRBV12-4 and TRBJ1-5; TRBD1 might be the D (5 bases). This CDR3 has 14 residues. V dropped 7 bases and J dropped 5 bases, with 15 bases sitting between them. The CDR3 DNA sequence: TGTGCCAGCACCCGGGACGGGGTTGATCAGCCCCAGCATTTT. This gives the protein CASTRDGVDQPQHF.

This clonotype has only a few counts. The genes are TRBV4-1 and TRBJ2-2; D gene uncertain. Per the germline V gene, CDR1 is MGHRA and CDR2 is YSYEKL. The CDR3 spans 13 residues. With 4 bases removed from V and 2 bases from J, the gap between germline ends came to 5 bases. The CDR3 region is CASSRTNTGELFF. CDR3 sequence (DNA): TGCGCCAGCAGCCGAACTAACACCGGGGAGCTGTTTTTT.

This clonotype was seen a handful of times. The chain combines TRBV5-1 with TRBJ2-5; weak D call: TRBD2 (6 bases). CDR1 SGHRS and CDR2 YFSETQ come from the germline V gene. The CDR3 length is 13 residues. Deletions cut 6 bases from V and 2 bases from J, with 11 bases between. The CDR3 DNA is TGCGCCAGCAAGCAAGGAGGGCAAGAGACCCAGTACTTC. Encoded protein: CASKQGGQETQYF.

This clonotype was seen just once. The chain carries TRBV6-6 and TRBJ2-1; 8 bases match TRBD2. This CDR3 spans 16 amino acids. The ends lost 4 bases at V and 10 bases at J; junction bases unmatched: 15. The germline CDR1 and CDR2 sequences are MNHNY and SVGAGI (reference sequence). The CDR3, as DNA: TGTGCCAGCAGTTCCTTGGCACGGGAGGGTGGATACGAGCAGTTCTTC. Its protein product is CASSSLAREGGYEQFF.

This clonotype appeared a few times. A much larger clone lies one base from this, so it may be a read error. The genes are TRBV5-6 and TRBJ2-5, with TRBD2 matching 10 bases. This CDR3 region has 16 residues. In germline, CDR1 is SGHDT, CDR2 YYEEEE. J was trimmed by 11 bases and V by 4 bases; bases with no gene match: 17. CDR3: CASSLASGRGRDEQYF. The CDR3 coding sequence is TGTGCCAGCAGCCTGGCTAGCGGGAGAGGTCGGGATGAGCAGTACTTC.

The V call is TRBV20-1, the J call TRBJ2-5; the D call may be TRBD1 or TRBD2 (5 bases each). Germline loops: CDR1 DFQATT, CDR2 SNEGSKA (reference sequence). Between the trimmed V and J ends, which lost 5 bases and 2 bases, there was a span of 21 bases. The CDR3 length is 16 residues. This CDR3 is CSAFPYRGLDQETQYF. CDR3 coding DNA: TGCAGTGCTTTTCCCTACCGGGGCCTTGATCAAGAGACCCAGTACTTC.

The rearrangement links TRBV29-1 to TRBJ2-5; TRBD2 aligns across 11 bases. This CDR3 is 15 amino acids long. In germline, CDR1 is SQVTM, CDR2 ANQGSEA. After removal of 3 bases from V and 2 bases from J, the junction contained 5 bases not matched to a gene. CDR3 DNA: TGCAGCGTTGATACTAGCGGGAGCAAGCAAGAGACCCAGTACTTC. It translates to CSVDTSGSKQETQYF.

The chain uses TRBV18 and TRBJ2-4; a weak D match, TRBD2 (5 bases). CDR1 KGHSH and CDR2 LQKENI come from the germline V gene. This CDR3 spans 15 amino acids. V lost 3 bases, J lost 8 bases, and 17 bases lay in between. The DNA of the CDR3 is TGTGCCAGCTCACCGAGGAGCGGCCGCAAGGACATTCAGTACTTC. Protein sequence: CASSPRSGRKDIQYF.

This clonotype showed up just a few times. The CDR3 bases are TGTGCCAGCAGCAAACAGGGCGTGTCGGCCAAAAACATTCAGTACTTC. Translating it yields CASSKQGVSAKNIQYF. The chain carries TRBV6-2 or TRBV6-3 and TRBJ2-4, with TRBD1 as a possible D gene (6 bases). CDR3 size: 16 residues. CDR1 MNHEY and CDR2 SVGEGT come from the germline V gene. V lost 6 bases, J lost 1 base, and 16 bases lay in between.